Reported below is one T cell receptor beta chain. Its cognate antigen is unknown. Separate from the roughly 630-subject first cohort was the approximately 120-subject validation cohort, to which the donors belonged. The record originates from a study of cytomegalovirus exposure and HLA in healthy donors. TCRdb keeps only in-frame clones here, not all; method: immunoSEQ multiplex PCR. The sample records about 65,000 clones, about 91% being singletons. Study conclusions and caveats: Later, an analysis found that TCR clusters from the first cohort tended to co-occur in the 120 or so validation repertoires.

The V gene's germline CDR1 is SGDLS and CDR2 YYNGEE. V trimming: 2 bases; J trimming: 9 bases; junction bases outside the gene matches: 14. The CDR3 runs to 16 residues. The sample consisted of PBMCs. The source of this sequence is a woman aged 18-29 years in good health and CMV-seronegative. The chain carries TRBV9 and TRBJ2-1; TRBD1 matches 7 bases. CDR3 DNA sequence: TGTGCCAGCAGCGTGGGCACCGGGACAGTGCTTGGTGAGCAGTTCTTC. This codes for CASSVGTGTVLGEQFF.